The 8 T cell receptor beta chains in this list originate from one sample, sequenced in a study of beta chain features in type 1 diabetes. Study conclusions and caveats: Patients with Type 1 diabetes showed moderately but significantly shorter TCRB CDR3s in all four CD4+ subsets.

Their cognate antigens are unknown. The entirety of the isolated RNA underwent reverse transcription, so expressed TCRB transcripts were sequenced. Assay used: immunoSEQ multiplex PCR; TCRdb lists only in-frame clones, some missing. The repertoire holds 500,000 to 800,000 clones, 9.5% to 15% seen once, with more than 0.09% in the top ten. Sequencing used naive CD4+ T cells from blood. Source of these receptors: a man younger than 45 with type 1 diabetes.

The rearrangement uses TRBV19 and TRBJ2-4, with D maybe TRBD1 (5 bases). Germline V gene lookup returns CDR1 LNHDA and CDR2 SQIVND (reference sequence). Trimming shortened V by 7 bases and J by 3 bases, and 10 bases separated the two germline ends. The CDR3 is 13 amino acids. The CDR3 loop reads CASTAGNKNIQYF. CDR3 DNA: TGTGCCAGTACGGCAGGGAACAAAAACATTCAGTACTTC.

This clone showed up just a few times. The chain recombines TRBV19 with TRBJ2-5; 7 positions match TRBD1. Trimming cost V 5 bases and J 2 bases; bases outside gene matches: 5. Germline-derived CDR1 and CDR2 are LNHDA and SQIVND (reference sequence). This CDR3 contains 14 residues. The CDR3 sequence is CASSGWDSQETQYF. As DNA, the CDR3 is TGTGCCAGTAGTGGATGGGACAGTCAAGAGACCCAGTACTTC.

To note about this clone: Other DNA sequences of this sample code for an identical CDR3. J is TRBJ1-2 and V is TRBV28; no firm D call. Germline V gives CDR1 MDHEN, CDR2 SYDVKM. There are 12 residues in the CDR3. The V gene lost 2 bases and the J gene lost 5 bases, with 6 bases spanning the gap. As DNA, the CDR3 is TGTGCCAGCAGTTTAGAAGGATATGGCTACACCTTC. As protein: CASSLEGYGYTF.

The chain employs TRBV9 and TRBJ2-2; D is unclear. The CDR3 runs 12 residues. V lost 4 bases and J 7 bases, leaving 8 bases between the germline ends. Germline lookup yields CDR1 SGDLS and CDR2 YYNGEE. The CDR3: CASSPSVGELFF. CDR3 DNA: TGTGCCAGCAGCCCCTCAGTCGGGGAGCTGTTTTTT.

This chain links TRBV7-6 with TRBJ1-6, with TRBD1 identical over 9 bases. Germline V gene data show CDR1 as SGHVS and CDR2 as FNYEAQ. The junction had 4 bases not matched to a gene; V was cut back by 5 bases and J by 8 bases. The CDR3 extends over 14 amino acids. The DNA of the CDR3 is TGTGCCAGCAGCCGGGACAGGGAGGATTCACCCCTCCACTTT. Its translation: CASSRDREDSPLHF. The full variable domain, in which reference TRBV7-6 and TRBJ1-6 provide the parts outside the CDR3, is GAGVSQSPRYKVTKRGQDVALRCDPISGHVSLYWYRQALGQGPEFLTYFNYEAQQDKSGLPNDRFSAERPEGSISTLTIQRTEQRDSAMYRCASSRDREDSPLHFGNGTRLTVT.

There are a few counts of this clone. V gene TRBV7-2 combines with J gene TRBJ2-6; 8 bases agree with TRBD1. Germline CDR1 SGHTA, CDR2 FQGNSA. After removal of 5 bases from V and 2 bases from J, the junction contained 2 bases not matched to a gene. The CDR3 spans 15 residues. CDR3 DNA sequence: TGTGCCAGCAGCCCAGGGGGCGCTGGGGCCAACGTCCTGACTTTC. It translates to CASSPGGAGANVLTF.

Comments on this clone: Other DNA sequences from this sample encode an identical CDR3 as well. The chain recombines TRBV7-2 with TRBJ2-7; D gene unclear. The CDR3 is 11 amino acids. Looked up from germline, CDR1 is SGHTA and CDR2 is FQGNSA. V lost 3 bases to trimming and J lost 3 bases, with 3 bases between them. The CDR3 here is CASSLIYEQYF. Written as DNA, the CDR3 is TGTGCCAGCAGCTTGATCTACGAGCAGTACTTC.

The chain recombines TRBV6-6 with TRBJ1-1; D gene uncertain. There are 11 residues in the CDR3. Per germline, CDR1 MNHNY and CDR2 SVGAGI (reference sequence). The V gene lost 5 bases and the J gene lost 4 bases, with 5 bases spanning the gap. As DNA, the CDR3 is TGTGCCAGCAGTAGCCCCACTGAAGCTTTCTTT. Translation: CASSSPTEAFF.